The sequence of this T cell receptor (beta chain) was determined in a study of human T cells and chemical hapten exposure. Overall study: Slight differences in pooled library volume were the main source of varying TCR yields across samples. Findings and caveats of the study: TCRs exceeding a frequency of 1 in 1000 stayed unchanged under DPC sensitization.

The table lists this clonotype with many counts. What it binds is not known. Time point in this sample: patch test 2, 6 weeks after DPC sensitization. The treatment here: therapeutic diphenylcyclopropenone sensitization with weekly scalp DPC. Researchers extracted total RNA from unfractionated whole blood. TCRdb passed the RACE reads through MiXCR, listing each CDR3 protein once. The table has approximately 28,000 distinct CDR3 sequences, 8.5% to 9.5% seen once. CDR3 length equals 15 residues. The germline V gene has CDR1 SGHTA and CDR2 FQGNSA. Trimming cost V 5 bases and J 5 bases; bases outside gene matches: 7.

V is TRBV7-2 and J is TRBJ1-4; 8 bases align to TRBD1. Sequencing was performed on whole blood, taken in connection with sensitization to the hapten diphenylcyclopropenone (DPC). The clonotype comes from a man aged 25 to 45 with alopecia areata. Some clones in this sample may be carry-over from other donors' samples. The CDR3 DNA sequence: TGTGCCAGCAGCCTAGGGACAGGTCAAAATGAAAAACTGTTTTTT. Amino acids: CASSLGTGQNEKLFF.